This passage covers 2 T cell receptor beta chains from one sample sequenced in a study of shared clonotypes between healthy human individuals (dated by TCRdb to the early 2020s). Library preparation employed the immunoSEQ multiplex PCR assay. Not all clones reach the TCRdb copy of this immuneACCESS table, which keeps in-frame sequences only. Checked studies attribute under half of the gap to unresolved V genes and leave the rest unexplained. The sample yields some 530,000 clones; 81% were counted once. The ten top clones hold about an eighth of the sample. The specimen sequenced was PBMCs. The receptor source for this set is a middle-aged woman in good health. Some clones in this sample may be carry-over from other donors' samples.

The V call is TRBV12-5, the J call TRBJ2-1, with D perhaps TRBD2 (6 bases). The V end lost 1 base, the J end lost 10 bases, and 11 bases lay between the germline ends. This CDR3 spans 13 amino acids. Per germline, CDR1 LGHNT and CDR2 FRNRAP. In nucleotides, the CDR3 is TGTGCTAGTGGTTTGGATGTTGGGAGGGAGCAGTTCTTC. Translated, it gives CASGLDVGREQFF.

The V call is TRBV6-5, the J call TRBJ2-1; D is undetermined. The CDR3 is 14 amino acids. V was trimmed by 2 bases and J by 5 bases, leaving 10 bases between them. Germline assignment: CDR1 MNHEY and CDR2 SVGAGI. CDR3 DNA: TGTGCCAGCAGTTACGGTAAACCGGACAATGAGCAGTTCTTC. This gives the protein CASSYGKPDNEQFF.